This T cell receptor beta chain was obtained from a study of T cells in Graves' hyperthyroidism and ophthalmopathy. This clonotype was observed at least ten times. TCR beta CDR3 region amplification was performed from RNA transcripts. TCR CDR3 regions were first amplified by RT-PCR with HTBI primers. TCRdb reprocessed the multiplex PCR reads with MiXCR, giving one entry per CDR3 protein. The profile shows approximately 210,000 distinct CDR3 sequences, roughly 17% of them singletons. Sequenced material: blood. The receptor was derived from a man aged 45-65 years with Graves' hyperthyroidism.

CDR3 sequence (DNA): TGTGCCAGCAGCCTACTTAGGAGGGTCCAAGAGACCCAGTACTTC. It codes for CASSLLRRVQETQYF. The chain joins TRBV2 to TRBJ2-5; tentatively, D is TRBD2 (6 bases). The CDR3 is made up of 15 amino acids. Looked up from germline, CDR1 is SNHLY and CDR2 is FYNNEI. V lost 6 bases, J lost 1 base, and 15 bases lay in between. The variable domain in full, completed from reference TRBV2 and TRBJ2-5, reads EPEVTQTPSHQVTQMGQEVILRCVPISNHLYFYWYRQILGQKVEFLVSFYNNEISEKSEIFDDQFSVERPDGSNFTLKIRSTKLEDSAMYFCASSLLRRVQETQYFGPGTRLLVL.